This T cell receptor (beta chain) appears in the sequencing data of a study of human T cells and chemical hapten exposure. TCRdb recomputed calls from the RACE reads with MiXCR, one row per CDR3 protein. The sample shows some 36,000 distinct CDR3 sequences, 10% to 13% of them seen only once. Between the trimmed V and J ends, which lost 3 bases and 9 bases, there was a span of 11 bases. This CDR3 has 12 residues. The germline V gene encodes CDR1 SGHVS and CDR2 FQNEAQ. To note about this clonotype: Its antigen is still unknown.

Time point of the sample: pre-sensitization, week 0. Indicated treatment: therapeutic diphenylcyclopropenone sensitization with weekly scalp DPC. Whole blood that had not been fractionated was the source of extracted total RNA. Overall study results and limits: There was a positive correlation between PT1 expanded TCR counts and patch test score.

The sequences come from whole blood, collected in connection with sensitization to the hapten diphenylcyclopropenone (DPC). This receptor was identified in a man in his forties or fifties with alopecia areata. Some clones in this sample may be carry-over from other donors' samples. V usage is TRBV7-8 and J usage is TRBJ2-5; D remains ambiguous. CDR3 residues: CASSLGPDPQYF. In DNA form, the CDR3 reads TGTGCCAGCAGCTTGGGCCCTGACCCCCAGTACTTC.